These 19 T cell receptor beta chains were all obtained from the same sample, sequenced in a study of T-cell reconstitution after alpha-beta-depleted transplantation in children (dated by TCRdb to the mid-2010s). What the time point label conveys for this sample: day 60 (about 2 months) after transplantation. The treatment or condition label, read with the paper, signifies: allogeneic hematopoietic cell transplantation with graft depleted of TCRalphabeta T cells and CD19 B cells. The library was generated by PCR. The instrument given in TCRdb is Illumina HiSeq 2500. Molecular barcoding was employed in the preparation of TCR libraries, with unique molecular identifiers being used to normalize TCRbeta repertoire quantification. TCRdb reworked the public reads: Q25 trimming with fastp, MiXCR clone assembly, productive beta chains retained. Rows are unified per CDR3 protein, each entry keeping the most common DNA and genes. In all, the sample holds 6,500 to 9,000 distinct CDR3 sequences, and 25% to 35% of those were seen once. The ten most abundant clones make up approximately 2.2% of the sample.

The sample was peripheral blood, taken 60 days after TCRalphabeta/CD19-depleted stem cell transplant. These receptors originate from a boy less than two years old who had a stem cell transplant for SCID, so the T cells may come from the graft donor.

In its sample, this clonotype ranks as medium-sized. V gene TRBV5-1 combines with J gene TRBJ1-5; D remains unclear. This CDR3 is built from 15 residues. Germline V lookup: CDR1 SGHRS, CDR2 YFSETQ. Deletions cut 5 bases from V and 3 bases from J, with 15 bases between. CDR3 sequence: CASRRENCHNQPQHF. CDR3 sequence (DNA): TGCGCCAGCAGGCGGGAAAACTGCCACAATCAGCCCCAGCATTTT. The whole variable domain, remainder taken from reference TRBV5-1 and TRBJ1-5, is KAGVTQTPRYLIKTRGQQVTLSCSPISGHRSVSWYQQTPGQGLQFLFEYFSETQRNKGNFPGRFSGRQFSNSRSEMNVSTLELGDSALYLCASRRENCHNQPQHFGDGTRLSIL.

This clonotype was found many times. The junction departs from germline at one end; a sequencing error may be responsible. This chain links TRBV20-1 with TRBJ1-2; a weak D match, TRBD1 (6 bases). The CDR3 covers 13 residues. The germline V gene encodes CDR1 DFQATT and CDR2 SNEGSKA (reference sequence). CDR3 nucleotides: TGTAAGAGGGGGACGGGAAGATGGAGTGGCTACACCTTC. Encoded protein: CKRGTGRWSGYTF.

By share, this clonotype counts as medium-sized (0.01 to 0.1%). This chain connects TRBV7-9 to TRBJ2-7, with D maybe TRBD1 (5 bases). The CDR3 sequence is 13 residues long. V was cut by 4 bases and J by 4 bases, with 11 bases left in between. Germline assignment: CDR1 SEHNR and CDR2 FQNEAQ (reference sequence). CDR3 in DNA: TGTGCCAGCAGCTCCACCAGGGATTACGAGCAGTACTTC. It is translated as CASSSTRDYEQYF.

This clonotype was counted ten times or more. The chain couples TRBV5-1 to TRBJ1-2; D gene uncertain. V was shortened by 4 bases and J by 7 bases, with 20 bases between the two germline ends. This CDR3 spans 15 amino acids. The germline V gene encodes CDR1 SGHRS and CDR2 YFSETQ. The CDR3 nucleotides read TGCGCCAGCAGCCCACCAACCGGGGAGTCCAGTGGCTACACCTTC. The encoded protein is CASSPPTGESSGYTF.

This clonotype is termed medium-sized. The chain recombines TRBV6-5 with TRBJ2-7, with D possibly being TRBD1 (7 bases). V lost 6 bases to trimming and J lost 2 bases, with 14 bases between them. This CDR3 is built from 14 residues. Germline V gene lookup returns CDR1 MNHEY and CDR2 SVGAGI. CDR3 sequence reads: CASRAGQSPYEQYF. The CDR3 DNA sequence: TGTGCCAGCAGGGCGGGACAGAGTCCCTACGAGCAGTACTTC.

This clonotype came up many times. The chain links TRBV4-1 to TRBJ1-1; 8 bases align to TRBD1. Germline V gives CDR1 MGHRA, CDR2 YSYEKL. The CDR3 extends over 15 amino acids. Trimming took 5 bases from V and 0 from J; bases not matched to a gene: 5. CDR3 residues: CASSFRGPMNTEAFF. For the CDR3, the DNA is TGCGCCAGCAGCTTCAGGGGGCCGATGAACACTGAAGCTTTCTTT.

V usage is TRBV5-6 and J usage is TRBJ2-7; no firm D call. Trimming stripped 2 bases from V and 3 bases from J, with 15 bases between. This CDR3 contains 15 residues. Germline-derived CDR1 and CDR2 are SGHDT and YYEEEE. Written as DNA, the CDR3 is TGTGCCAGCAGCTTCTACACGGCTTCGGGCTACGAGCAGTACTTC. Protein product: CASSFYTASGYEQYF.

The CDR3 sequence: CASSFGTGAGELFF. The CDR3 DNA follows: TGTGCCAGCAGTTTCGGGACAGGGGCCGGGGAGCTGTTTTTT. J is TRBJ2-2 and V is TRBV12-3 or TRBV12-4; 10 bases agree with TRBD1. The CDR3 loop spans 14 amino acids. The V and J ends lost 3 bases and 6 bases, in that order; junction bases with no gene match: 1.

Relative to its sample, this clonotype is medium-sized (0.01 to 0.1%). The chain employs TRBV13 and TRBJ2-7; D is uncertain. Germline V gene data show CDR1 as PRHDT and CDR2 as FYEKMQ (reference sequence). This CDR3 has 13 amino acids. V was clipped by 1 base and J by 3 bases, with 7 bases between them. CDR3 in DNA: TGTGCCAGCAGCTTAGTAGGCGGCTACGAGCAGTACTTC. As protein: CASSLVGGYEQYF.

This clonotype was observed many times. The chain is built from TRBV15 and TRBJ2-7; a possible D gene is TRBD2 (5 bases). V was trimmed by 9 bases and J by 3 bases, leaving 9 bases between them. Germline V gene sequence: CDR1 LNHNV, CDR2 YYDKDF (reference sequence). CDR3 length equals 11 residues. This CDR3 reads CATRGGYEQYF. For the CDR3, the DNA is TGTGCCACTAGAGGAGGCTACGAGCAGTACTTC.

This clonotype was observed at least ten times. The V and J genes are TRBV20-1 and TRBJ2-7; perhaps TRBD1 as D (6 bases). In germline, CDR1 is DFQATT, CDR2 SNEGSKA (reference sequence). V lost 1 base and J lost 2, with 12 bases in between. This CDR3 comprises 14 residues. CDR3 sequence (DNA): TGCAGTGCTAGAGTAAGCAGGGGACCCTACGAGCAGTACTTC. Encoded protein: CSARVSRGPYEQYF.

By share, this clonotype counts as large (0.1 to 1%). This rearrangement joins TRBV12-3 or TRBV12-4 to TRBJ2-2, with TRBD2 identical over 11 bases. This CDR3 comprises 17 residues. Trimming took 6 bases from V and 3 from J; bases not matched to a gene: 9. The CDR3 sequence: CASRLTLAGGHTGELFF. Here the CDR3 DNA reads TGTGCCAGCAGGCTTACCCTAGCGGGGGGACACACCGGGGAGCTGTTTTTT.

This clonotype is medium-sized (0.01 to 0.1%) within its sample. V is TRBV21-1 and J is TRBJ2-7; the D call of TRBD1 is as the table states it, not checked on the DNA. TRBV21-1 is designated a pseudogene. The CDR3 sequence is 13 residues long. The CDR3 loop reads CASTPGQGDEQYF. The CDR3 bases are TGTGCCAGCACCCCGGGACAGGGAGACGAGCAGTACTTC.

The chain links TRBV13 to TRBJ2-3; no reliable D call. This CDR3 spans 10 amino acids. Germline V gene lookup returns CDR1 PRHDT and CDR2 FYEKMQ (reference sequence). Trimming left V 5 bases short and J 9 bases short, with 6 bases between. The chain's CDR3 is CASSPRTQYF. CDR3 coding DNA: TGTGCCAGCAGCCCCCGGACGCAGTATTTT.

This clonotype is large. V gene TRBV12-3 or TRBV12-4 combines with J gene TRBJ1-2; D is unresolved. The V end was cut by 1 base, the J end by 6 bases, with 6 bases between. The CDR3 is 12 amino acids. The CDR3 DNA reads as TGTGCCAGCAGTTTAGTTGCTCATGGCTACACCTTC. Amino acids: CASSLVAHGYTF.

This clonotype is termed medium-sized. V usage is TRBV15 and J usage is TRBJ1-1; perhaps TRBD1 as D (5 bases). Trimming took 8 bases from V and 3 from J, leaving 10 bases between them. Per germline, CDR1 LNHNV and CDR2 YYDKDF (reference sequence). The CDR3 spans 12 residues. This CDR3 reads CATAPGDTEAFF. CDR3 nucleotide sequence: TGTGCCACCGCGCCGGGGGACACTGAAGCTTTCTTT. Supplemented by reference TRBV15 and TRBJ1-1, the full variable domain reads DAMVIQNPRYQVTQFGKPVTLSCSQTLNHNVMYWYQQKSSQAPKLLFHYYDKDFNNEADTPDNFQSRRPNTSFCFLDIRSPGLGDTAMYLCATAPGDTEAFFGQGTRLTVV.

This clonotype was observed at least ten times. This chain uses TRBV2 with TRBJ2-7, with D perhaps TRBD2 (5 bases). Germline V CDR1 and CDR2: SNHLY, FYNNEI. This CDR3 has 16 amino acids. Trimming shortened V by 3 bases and J by 4 bases, and 19 bases separated the two germline ends. This CDR3 is CASSDLDLLALYEQYF. CDR3 sequence (DNA): TGTGCCAGCAGTGATTTGGACTTGCTTGCGTTGTACGAGCAGTACTTC.

The chain links TRBV12-3 or TRBV12-4 to TRBJ2-7; D is uncertain. V was cut by 5 bases and J by 0 bases, with 2 bases left in between. There are 11 residues in the CDR3. CDR3 loop: CASSNSYEQYF. The CDR3 coding sequence is TGTGCCAGCAGTAACTCCTACGAGCAGTACTTC.

This chain joins TRBV7-9 and TRBJ1-4; no reliable D call. The CDR3 extends over 12 amino acids. The germline V and J ends were trimmed by 3 bases and 6 bases, with 5 bases remaining between them. Germline assignment: CDR1 SEHNR and CDR2 FQNEAQ (reference sequence). The CDR3 spells CASSFSDEKLFF. For the CDR3, the DNA is TGTGCCAGCAGCTTCAGTGATGAAAAACTGTTTTTT.